This TCR beta chain was obtained from a study of T cell responses to AZD1222 COVID-19 vaccine. Sequencing used immunoSEQ multiplex PCR; TCRdb keeps in-frame clones, though not all of them. The repertoire holds about 85,000 clones, with roughly nine tenths as singletons. The receptor was derived from an adult in good health. Sequences were derived from peripheral blood, sampled on day 0 of AZD1222 vaccination.

The CDR3 nucleotides read TGTGCCAGCAGCCAAGATAAGGGTAGGGCGGCTGAAGCTTTCTTT. Its protein is CASSQDKGRAAEAFF. The chain employs TRBV14 and TRBJ1-1, with unresolved D. CDR3 size: 15 residues. Germline CDR1 and CDR2: SGHDN and FVKESK. The germline V and J ends were trimmed by 0 bases and 6 bases, with 14 bases remaining between them. Full variable domain (rest looked up from reference TRBV14 and TRBJ1-1): EAGVTQFPSHSVIEKGQTVTLRCDPISGHDNLYWYRRVMGKEIKFLLHFVKESKQDESGMPNNRFLAERTGGTYSTLKVQPAELEDSGVYFCASSQDKGRAAEAFFGQGTRLTVV.